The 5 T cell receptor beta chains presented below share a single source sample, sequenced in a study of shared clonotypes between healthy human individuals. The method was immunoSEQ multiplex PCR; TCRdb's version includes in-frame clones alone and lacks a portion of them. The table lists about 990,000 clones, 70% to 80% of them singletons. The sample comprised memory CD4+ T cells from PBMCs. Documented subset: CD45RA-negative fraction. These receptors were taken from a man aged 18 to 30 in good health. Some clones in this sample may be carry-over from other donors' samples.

The CDR3 here is CSVESLAGNEQFF. The CDR3 DNA sequence: TGCAGCGTTGAAAGTCTAGCAGGTAATGAGCAGTTCTTC. The rearrangement links TRBV29-1 to TRBJ2-1; maybe TRBD2 (5 bases). Trimming left V 2 bases short and J 7 bases short, with 12 bases between. Germline assignment: CDR1 SQVTM and CDR2 ANQGSEA. CDR3 length: 13 amino acids.

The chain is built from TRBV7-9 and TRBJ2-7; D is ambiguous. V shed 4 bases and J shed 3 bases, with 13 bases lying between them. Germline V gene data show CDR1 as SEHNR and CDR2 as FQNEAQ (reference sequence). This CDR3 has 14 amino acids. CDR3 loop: CASSSPGSGYEQYF. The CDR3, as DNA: TGTGCCAGCAGCTCCCCCGGATCGGGCTACGAGCAGTACTTC.

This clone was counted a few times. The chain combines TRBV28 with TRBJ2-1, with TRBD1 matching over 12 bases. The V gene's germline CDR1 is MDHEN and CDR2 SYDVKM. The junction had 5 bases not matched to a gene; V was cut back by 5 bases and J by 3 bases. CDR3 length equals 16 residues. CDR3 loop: CASSPGTGGNYNEQFF. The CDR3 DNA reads TGTGCCAGCAGTCCCGGGACAGGGGGCAACTACAATGAGCAGTTCTTC.

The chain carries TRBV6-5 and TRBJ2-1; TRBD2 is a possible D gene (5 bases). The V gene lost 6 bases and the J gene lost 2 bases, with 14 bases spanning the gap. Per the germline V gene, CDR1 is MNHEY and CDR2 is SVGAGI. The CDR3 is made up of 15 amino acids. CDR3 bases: TGTGCCAGCAGCTTTCTAGCCCAGCCCTACAATGAGCAGTTCTTC. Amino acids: CASSFLAQPYNEQFF.

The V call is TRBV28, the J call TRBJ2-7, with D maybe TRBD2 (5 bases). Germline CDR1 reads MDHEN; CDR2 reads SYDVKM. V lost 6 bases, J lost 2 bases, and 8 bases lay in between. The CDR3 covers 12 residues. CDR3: CASRSGTYEQYF. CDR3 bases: TGTGCCAGCAGGTCCGGGACCTACGAGCAGTACTTC.